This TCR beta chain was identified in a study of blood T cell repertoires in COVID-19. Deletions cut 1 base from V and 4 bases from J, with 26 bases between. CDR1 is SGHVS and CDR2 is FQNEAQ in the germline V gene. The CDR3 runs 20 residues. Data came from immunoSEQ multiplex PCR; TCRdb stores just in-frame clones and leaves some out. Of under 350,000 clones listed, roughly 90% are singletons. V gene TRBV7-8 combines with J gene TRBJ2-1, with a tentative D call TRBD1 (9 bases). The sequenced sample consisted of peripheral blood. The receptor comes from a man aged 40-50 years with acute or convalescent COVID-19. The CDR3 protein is CASSLERGQGGAGAYNEQFF. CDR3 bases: TGTGCCAGCAGCTTAGAGAGGGGACAGGGTGGAGCGGGGGCTTACAATGAGCAGTTCTTC.